These 7 T cell receptor beta chains were sequenced from one sample in a study of shared clonotypes between healthy human individuals. The protocol was immunoSEQ multiplex PCR, while the TCRdb copy is restricted to in-frame clones and leaves out a portion. Here the sample spans a few million clones, approximately 93% being singletons. Sequenced input: naive CD4+ T cells from PBMCs. Subset of the sample: CD45RA+ positively selected. These receptors came from a man aged 18 to 35 in good health. Some clones in this sample may be carry-over from other donors' samples.

This clone occurred a few times. The chain is built from TRBV25-1 and TRBJ2-7, with 10 bases that match TRBD2. CDR1 is MGHDK, CDR2 SYGVNS, per germline. This CDR3 is built from 15 residues. The V and J ends lost 2 bases and 3 bases, in that order; junction bases with no gene match: 4. The CDR3: CASSEGGLAYYEQYF. The DNA of the CDR3 is TGTGCCAGCAGTGAAGGGGGACTAGCGTACTACGAGCAGTACTTC.

The chain couples TRBV5-6 to TRBJ2-5; no clear D gene. Trimming cost V 2 bases and J 4 bases, with 12 bases left between them. The CDR3 extends over 14 amino acids. Looked up from germline, CDR1 is SGHDT and CDR2 is YYEEEE. CDR3 bases: TGTGCCAGCAGCTTCGTCGGACGCTCAGAGACCCAGTACTTC. Its translation: CASSFVGRSETQYF.

This clone showed up just once. The chain uses TRBV5-4 and TRBJ2-5; 7 bases line up with TRBD1. This CDR3 spans 16 amino acids. The V and J ends lost 2 bases and 5 bases, in that order; junction bases with no gene match: 12. From germline, CDR1 is SGHNT and CDR2 YYREEE (reference sequence). The CDR3 here is CASSFPGTATRETQYF. Here the CDR3 DNA reads TGTGCCAGCAGCTTTCCTGGGACAGCCACGCGGGAGACCCAGTACTTC. Drawing the rest from reference TRBV5-4 and TRBJ2-5, the complete variable domain is ETGVTQSPTHLIKTRGQQVTLRCSSQSGHNTVSWYQQALGQGPQFIFQYYREEENGRGNFPPRFSGLQFPNYSSELNVNALELDDSALYLCASSFPGTATRETQYFGPGTRLLVL.

This chain joins TRBV28 and TRBJ2-4; D is ambiguous. This CDR3 contains 13 residues. Trimming stripped 5 bases from V and 0 bases from J, with 5 bases between. Per the germline V gene, CDR1 is MDHEN and CDR2 is SYDVKM. CDR3 coding DNA: TGTGCCAGCAGTAATCTAGCCAAAAACATTCAGTACTTC. It specifies CASSNLAKNIQYF.

V usage is TRBV28 and J usage is TRBJ2-7; D remains ambiguous. The CDR3 covers 15 residues. The germline V gene has CDR1 MDHEN and CDR2 SYDVKM. Between the trimmed V and J ends, which lost 3 bases and 5 bases, there was a span of 17 bases. CDR3 sequence: CASSLWQAAPHEQYF. Written as DNA, the CDR3 is TGTGCCAGCAGTTTGTGGCAGGCAGCCCCGCACGAGCAGTACTTC.

CDR3 coding DNA: TGTGCCAGCAGCGTGTACAGGCGCGAGCAGTACTTC. It translates to CASSVYRREQYF. J is TRBJ2-7 and V is TRBV11-2, with D possibly matching TRBD1 (5 bases). The V gene's germline CDR1 is SGHAT and CDR2 FQNNGV. The CDR3 totals 12 residues. Trimming removed 5 bases at V and 6 bases at J, with 11 bases between. Together with reference TRBV11-2 and TRBJ2-7, the CDR3 gives the full variable domain: EAGVAQSPRYKIIEKRQSVAFWCNPISGHATLYWYQQILGQGPKLLIQFQNNGVVDDSQLPKDRFSAERLKGVDSTLKIQPAKLEDSAVYLCASSVYRREQYFGPGTRLTVT.

V and J are TRBV15 and TRBJ1-1; no definite D call. The germline V and J ends were trimmed by 2 bases and 7 bases, with 17 bases remaining between them. In germline, CDR1 is LNHNV, CDR2 YYDKDF (reference sequence). The CDR3 consists of 15 residues. The CDR3 DNA follows: TGTGCCACCAGCAGATGGTTGGGAAGCCAGCTTGAAGCTTTCTTT. As protein: CATSRWLGSQLEAFF.